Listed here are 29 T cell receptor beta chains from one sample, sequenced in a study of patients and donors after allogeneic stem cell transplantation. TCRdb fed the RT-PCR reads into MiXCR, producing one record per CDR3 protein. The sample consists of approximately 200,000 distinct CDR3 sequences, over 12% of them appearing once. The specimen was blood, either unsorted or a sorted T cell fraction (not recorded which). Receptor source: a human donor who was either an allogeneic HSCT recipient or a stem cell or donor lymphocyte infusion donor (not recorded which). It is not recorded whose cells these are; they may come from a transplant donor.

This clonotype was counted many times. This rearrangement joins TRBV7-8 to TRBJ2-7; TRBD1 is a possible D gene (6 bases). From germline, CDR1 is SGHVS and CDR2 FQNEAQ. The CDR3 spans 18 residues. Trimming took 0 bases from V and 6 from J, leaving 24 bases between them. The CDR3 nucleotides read TGTGCCAGCAGCTTAGCCCCTACCCCTGGGCGAAAACAGGGCGAGCAGTACTTC. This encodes CASSLAPTPGRKQGEQYF.

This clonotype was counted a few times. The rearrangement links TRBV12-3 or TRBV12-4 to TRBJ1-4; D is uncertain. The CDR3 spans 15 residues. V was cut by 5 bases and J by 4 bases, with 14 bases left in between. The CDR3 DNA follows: TGTGCCAGCAGTCCGGACGGGCCCCTTAATGAAAAACTGTTTTTT. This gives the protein CASSPDGPLNEKLFF.

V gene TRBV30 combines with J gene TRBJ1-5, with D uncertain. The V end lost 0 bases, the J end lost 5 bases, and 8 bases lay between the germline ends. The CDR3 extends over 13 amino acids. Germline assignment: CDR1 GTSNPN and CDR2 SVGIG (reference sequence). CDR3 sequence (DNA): TGTGCCTGGAGTGTTTCCGGGGATCAGCCCCAGCATTTT. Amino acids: CAWSVSGDQPQHF.

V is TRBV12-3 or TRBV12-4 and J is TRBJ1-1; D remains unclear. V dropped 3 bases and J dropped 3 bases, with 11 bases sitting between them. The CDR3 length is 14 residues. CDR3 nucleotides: TGTGCCAGCAGTTTGAAGGGCATTGACACTGAAGCTTTCTTT. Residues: CASSLKGIDTEAFF.

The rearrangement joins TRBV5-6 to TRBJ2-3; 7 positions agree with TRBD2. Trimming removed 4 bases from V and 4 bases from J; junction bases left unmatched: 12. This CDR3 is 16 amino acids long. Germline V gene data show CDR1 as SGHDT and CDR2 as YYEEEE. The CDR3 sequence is CASSPVRGRGADTQYF. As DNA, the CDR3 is TGTGCCAGCAGCCCCGTCCGTGGTCGGGGGGCAGATACGCAGTATTTT.

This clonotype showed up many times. DNA for the CDR3: TGTGCCAGCTCACCTAACGGCGGGGATACGCAGTATTTT. Its protein product is CASSPNGGDTQYF. The chain links TRBV18 to TRBJ2-3; D perhaps matches TRBD2 (5 bases). The CDR3 covers 13 residues. CDR1 KGHSH and CDR2 LQKENI come from the germline V gene. The V end lost 3 bases, the J end lost 6 bases, and 10 bases lay between the germline ends.

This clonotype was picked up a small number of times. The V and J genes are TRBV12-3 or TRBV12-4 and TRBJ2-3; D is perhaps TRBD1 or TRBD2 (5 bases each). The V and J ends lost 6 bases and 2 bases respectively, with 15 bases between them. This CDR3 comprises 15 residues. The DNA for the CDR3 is TGTGCCAGCAGCCGGGGCGACCTAAACACAGATACGCAGTATTTT. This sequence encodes CASSRGDLNTDTQYF.

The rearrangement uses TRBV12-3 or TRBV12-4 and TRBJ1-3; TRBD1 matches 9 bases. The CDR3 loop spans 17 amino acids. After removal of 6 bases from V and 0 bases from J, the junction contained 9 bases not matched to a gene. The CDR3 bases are TGTGCCAGCAGCCGACAGGGGGGGGTAGGCTCTGGAAACACCATATATTTT. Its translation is CASSRQGGVGSGNTIYF.

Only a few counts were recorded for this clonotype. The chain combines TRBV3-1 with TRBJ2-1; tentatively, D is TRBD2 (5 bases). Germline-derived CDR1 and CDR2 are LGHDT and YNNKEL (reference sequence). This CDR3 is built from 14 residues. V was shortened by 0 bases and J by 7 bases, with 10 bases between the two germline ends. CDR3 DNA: TGTGCCAGCAGCCAAGATGAGGGTTGGAATGAGCAGTTCTTC. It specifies CASSQDEGWNEQFF.

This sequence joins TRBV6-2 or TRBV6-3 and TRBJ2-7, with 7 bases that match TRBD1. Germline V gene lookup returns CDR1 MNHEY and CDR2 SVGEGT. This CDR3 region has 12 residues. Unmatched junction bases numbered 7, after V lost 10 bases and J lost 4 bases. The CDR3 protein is CATGLTGYEQYF. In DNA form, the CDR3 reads TGTGCCACCGGATTGACAGGGTACGAGCAGTACTTC.

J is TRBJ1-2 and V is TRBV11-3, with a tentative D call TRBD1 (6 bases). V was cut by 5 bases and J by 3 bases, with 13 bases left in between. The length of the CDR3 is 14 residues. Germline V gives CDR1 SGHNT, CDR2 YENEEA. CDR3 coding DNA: TGTGCCAGCAGCCAAGGCCCAGGGGACTATGGCTACACCTTC. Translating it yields CASSQGPGDYGYTF.

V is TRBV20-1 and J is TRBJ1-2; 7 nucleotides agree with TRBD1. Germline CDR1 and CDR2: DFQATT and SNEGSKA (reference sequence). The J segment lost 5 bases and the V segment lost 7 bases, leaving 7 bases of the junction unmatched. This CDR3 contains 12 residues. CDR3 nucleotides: TGCAGTGTTCGCAGGGACAGATATGGCTACACCTTC. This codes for CSVRRDRYGYTF.

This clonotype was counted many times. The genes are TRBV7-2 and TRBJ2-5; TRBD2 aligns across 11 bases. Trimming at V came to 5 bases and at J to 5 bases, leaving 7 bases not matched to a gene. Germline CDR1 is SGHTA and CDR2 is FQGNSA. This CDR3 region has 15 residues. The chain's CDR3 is CASSPLAGGLETQYF. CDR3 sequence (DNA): TGTGCCAGCAGCCCTTTAGCGGGGGGGCTTGAGACCCAGTACTTC. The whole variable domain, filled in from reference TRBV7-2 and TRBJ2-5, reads GAGVSQSPSNKVTEKGKDVELRCDPISGHTALYWYRQSLGQGLEFLIYFQGNSAPDKSGLPSDRFSAERTGGSVSTLTIQRTQQEDSAVYLCASSPLAGGLETQYFGPGTRLLVL.

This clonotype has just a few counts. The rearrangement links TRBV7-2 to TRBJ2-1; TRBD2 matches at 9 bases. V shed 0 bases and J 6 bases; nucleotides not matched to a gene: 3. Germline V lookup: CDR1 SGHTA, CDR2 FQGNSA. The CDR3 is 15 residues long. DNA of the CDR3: TGTGCCAGCAGCTTAGCGACGCGGGAGGGCAATGAGCAGTTCTTC. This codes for CASSLATREGNEQFF.

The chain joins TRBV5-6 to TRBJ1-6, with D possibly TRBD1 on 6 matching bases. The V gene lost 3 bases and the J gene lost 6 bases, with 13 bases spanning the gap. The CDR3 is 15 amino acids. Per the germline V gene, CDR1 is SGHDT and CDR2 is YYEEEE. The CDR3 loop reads CASSSGQNFNSPLHF. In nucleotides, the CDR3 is TGTGCCAGCAGCTCAGGACAGAACTTTAATTCACCCCTCCACTTT.

The CDR3 reads CASSYGTRNTGELFF. CDR3 bases: TGTGCCAGCAGTTATGGGACAAGAAACACCGGGGAGCTGTTTTTT. The chain is built from TRBV5-4 and TRBJ2-2; D possibly corresponds to TRBD1 (6 bases). V was shortened by 5 bases and J by 2 bases, with 13 bases between the two germline ends. Germline loops: CDR1 SGHNT, CDR2 YYREEE (reference sequence). There are 15 residues in the CDR3. The full variable domain, in which reference TRBV5-4 and TRBJ2-2 provide the parts outside the CDR3, is ETGVTQSPTHLIKTRGQQVTLRCSSQSGHNTVSWYQQALGQGPQFIFQYYREEENGRGNFPPRFSGLQFPNYSSELNVNALELDDSALYLCASSYGTRNTGELFFGEGSRLTVL.

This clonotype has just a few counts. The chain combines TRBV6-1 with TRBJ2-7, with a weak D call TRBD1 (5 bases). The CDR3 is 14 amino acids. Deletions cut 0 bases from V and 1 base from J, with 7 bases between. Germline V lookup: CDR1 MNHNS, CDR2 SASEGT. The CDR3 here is CASSEAQGSYEQYF. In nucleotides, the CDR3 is TGTGCCAGCAGTGAAGCGCAGGGATCCTACGAGCAGTACTTC.

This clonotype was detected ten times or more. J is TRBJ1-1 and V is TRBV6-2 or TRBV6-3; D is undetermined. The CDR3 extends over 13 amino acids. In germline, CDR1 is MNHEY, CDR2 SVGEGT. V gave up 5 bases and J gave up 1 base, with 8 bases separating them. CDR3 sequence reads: CASSLRQNTEAFF. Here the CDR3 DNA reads TGTGCCAGCAGTCTAAGACAGAACACTGAAGCTTTCTTT.

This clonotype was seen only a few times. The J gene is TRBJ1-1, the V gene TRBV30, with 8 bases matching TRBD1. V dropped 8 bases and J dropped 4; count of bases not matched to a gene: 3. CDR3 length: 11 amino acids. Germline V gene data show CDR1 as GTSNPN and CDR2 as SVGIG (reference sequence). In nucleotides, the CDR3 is TGTGCCGCCGACAGGGGCACTGAAGCTTTCTTT. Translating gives CAADRGTEAFF.

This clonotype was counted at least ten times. As DNA, the CDR3 is TGTGCCAGCAGTCCTGCAAGGACGAATAATTCACCCCTCCACTTT. Its translation is CASSPARTNNSPLHF. This chain connects TRBV6-1 to TRBJ1-6, with D uncertain. The CDR3 runs 15 residues. Germline CDR1 is MNHNS and CDR2 is SASEGT. V was shortened by 5 bases and J by 5 bases, with 13 bases between the two germline ends.

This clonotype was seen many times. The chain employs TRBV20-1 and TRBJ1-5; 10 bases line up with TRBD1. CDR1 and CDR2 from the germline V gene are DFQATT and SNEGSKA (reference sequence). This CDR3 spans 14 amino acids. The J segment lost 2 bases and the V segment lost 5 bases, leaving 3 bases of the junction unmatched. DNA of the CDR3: TGCAGTGCTGGACAGGGGGTTGGCAATCAGCCCCAGCATTTT. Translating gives CSAGQGVGNQPQHF.

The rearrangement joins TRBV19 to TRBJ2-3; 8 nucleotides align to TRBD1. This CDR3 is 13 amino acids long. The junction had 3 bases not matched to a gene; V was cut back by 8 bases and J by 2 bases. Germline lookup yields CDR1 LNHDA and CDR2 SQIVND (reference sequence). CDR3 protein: CASGDRFTDTQYF. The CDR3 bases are TGTGCCAGTGGGGACAGGTTCACAGATACGCAGTATTTT.

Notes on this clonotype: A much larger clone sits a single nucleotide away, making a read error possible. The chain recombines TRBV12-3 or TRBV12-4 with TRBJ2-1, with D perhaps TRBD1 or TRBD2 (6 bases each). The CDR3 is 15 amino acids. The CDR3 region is CSSSPSQGRNNEQFF. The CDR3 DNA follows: TGTTCCAGCAGCCCCTCTCAGGGGAGGAACAATGAGCAGTTCTTC.

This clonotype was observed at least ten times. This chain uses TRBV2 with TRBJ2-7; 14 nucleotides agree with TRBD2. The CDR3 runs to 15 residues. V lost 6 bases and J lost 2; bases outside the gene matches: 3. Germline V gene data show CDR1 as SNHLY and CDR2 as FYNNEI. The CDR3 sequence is CASRPGLAGAYEQYF. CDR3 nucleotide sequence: TGTGCCAGCAGGCCGGGACTAGCGGGGGCCTACGAGCAGTACTTC.

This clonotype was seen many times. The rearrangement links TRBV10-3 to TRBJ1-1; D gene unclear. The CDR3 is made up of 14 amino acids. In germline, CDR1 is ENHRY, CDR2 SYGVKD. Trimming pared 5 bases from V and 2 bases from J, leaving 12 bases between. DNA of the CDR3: TGTGCCATCAGTCCCCAATCGGCAAACACTGAAGCTTTCTTT. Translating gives CAISPQSANTEAFF.

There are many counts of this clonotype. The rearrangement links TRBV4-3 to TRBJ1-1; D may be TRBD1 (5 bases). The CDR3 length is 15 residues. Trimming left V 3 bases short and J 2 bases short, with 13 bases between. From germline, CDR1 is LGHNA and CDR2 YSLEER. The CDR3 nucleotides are TGCGCCAGCAGCCAGACGACAGACCCAAACACTGAAGCTTTCTTT. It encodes CASSQTTDPNTEAFF.

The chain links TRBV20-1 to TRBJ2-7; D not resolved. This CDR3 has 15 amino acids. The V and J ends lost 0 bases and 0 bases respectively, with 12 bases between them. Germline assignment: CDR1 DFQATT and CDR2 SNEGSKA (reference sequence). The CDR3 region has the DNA TGCAGTGCTAGAGATCCTAAGGGCTACTCCTACGAGCAGTACTTC. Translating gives CSARDPKGYSYEQYF.

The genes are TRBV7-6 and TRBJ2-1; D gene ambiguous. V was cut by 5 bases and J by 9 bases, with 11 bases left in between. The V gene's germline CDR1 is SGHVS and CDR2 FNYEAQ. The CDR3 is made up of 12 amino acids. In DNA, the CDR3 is TGTGCCAGCAGCCTTGGTGGGCGTGAGCAGTTCTTC. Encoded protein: CASSLGGREQFF.

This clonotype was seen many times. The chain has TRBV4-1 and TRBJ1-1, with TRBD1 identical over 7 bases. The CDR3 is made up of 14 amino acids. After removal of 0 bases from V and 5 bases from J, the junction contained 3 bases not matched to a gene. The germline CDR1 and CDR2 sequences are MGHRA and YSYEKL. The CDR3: CASSQEQGRTEAFF. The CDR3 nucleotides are TGCGCCAGCAGCCAAGAACAGGGGAGGACTGAAGCTTTCTTT.